The T cell receptor beta chain described here comes from a study of beta chain features in type 1 diabetes. About the study: The number of sorted cells examined across all samples was some 98,000,000.

Note on this clone: At the DNA level, this CDR3 is encoded by other sequences in the same sample as well.

This CDR3 spans 11 amino acids. Trimming removed 0 bases from V and 7 bases from J, with 6 bases in between. The germline gives CDR1 GTSNPN, CDR2 SVGIG (reference sequence). Expressed TCRB transcripts got sequenced, as all isolated RNA was reverse transcribed. Profiling relied on immunoSEQ multiplex PCR, and the TCRdb table lists in-frame clones only, not all of them. The data contain hundreds of thousands of clones, approximately 30% of them seen just once; the ten biggest clones take up 0.05% to 0.065%. The rearrangement uses TRBV30 and TRBJ2-5; TRBD1 might be the D (6 bases). The sequence came from a young man in good health. Sequenced: naive CD4+ T cells from blood. This chain's CDR3 is CAWSVGGTQYF. In DNA form, the CDR3 reads TGTGCCTGGAGTGTAGGGGGGACCCAGTACTTC.